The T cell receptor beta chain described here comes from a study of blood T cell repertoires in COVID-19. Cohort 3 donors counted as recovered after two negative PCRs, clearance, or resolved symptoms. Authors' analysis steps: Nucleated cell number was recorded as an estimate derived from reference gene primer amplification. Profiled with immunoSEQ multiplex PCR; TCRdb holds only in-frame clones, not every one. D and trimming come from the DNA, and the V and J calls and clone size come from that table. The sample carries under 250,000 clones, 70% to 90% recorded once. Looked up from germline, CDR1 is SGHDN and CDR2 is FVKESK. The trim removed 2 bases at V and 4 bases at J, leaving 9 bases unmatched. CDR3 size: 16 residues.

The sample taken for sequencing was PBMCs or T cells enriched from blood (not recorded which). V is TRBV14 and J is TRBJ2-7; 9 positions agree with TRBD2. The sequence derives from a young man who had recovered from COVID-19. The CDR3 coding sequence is TGTGCCAGCAGCCAACTCGGGACTAGCAGGGAATACGAGCAGTACTTC. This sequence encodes CASSQLGTSREYEQYF.